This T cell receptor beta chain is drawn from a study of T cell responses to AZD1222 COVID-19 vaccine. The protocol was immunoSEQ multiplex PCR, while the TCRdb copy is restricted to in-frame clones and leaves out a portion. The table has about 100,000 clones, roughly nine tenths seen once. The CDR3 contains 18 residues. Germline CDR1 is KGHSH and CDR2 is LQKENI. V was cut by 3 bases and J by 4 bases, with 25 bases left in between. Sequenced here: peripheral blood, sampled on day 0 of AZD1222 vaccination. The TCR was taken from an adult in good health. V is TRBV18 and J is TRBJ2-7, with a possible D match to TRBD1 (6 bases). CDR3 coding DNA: TGTGCCAGCTCACCGCGGACTCAACAGGGAAAAACTTATTACGAGCAGTACTTC. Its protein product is CASSPRTQQGKTYYEQYF.